A selection of T cell receptor beta chains follows, all from one sample in a study of metastatic and nonmetastatic thyroid tumors. TCRdb re-called clones via MiXCR from the PCR reads. The sample has roughly 20,000 clones; under 35% are singletons. Sequencing was performed on tumor tissue. The receptors come from a female donor with papillary thyroid cancer or a benign thyroid nodule (not recorded which). Some clones in this sample may be carry-over from other donors' samples. Both conserved end residues are trimmed from each CDR3. Size values are once, few and many counts, or a class for expanded clones, and some rows have none.

j_gene | v_gene | abundance | CDR3aa
TRBJ2-7 | TRBV3-1 | - | ASSLPGLSGQY
TRBJ1-4 | TRBV4-3 | - | DYRASGWEKLF
TRBJ2-7 | TRBV4-1 | - | ASSQATSGGAYEQY
TRBJ2-5 | TRBV25-1 | many | ASSDTSGEETQY
TRBJ2-5 | TRBV27 | - | ASSVGGGRETQY
TRBJ2-7 | TRBV2 | medium-sized | ASSTGSYEQY
TRBJ2-3 | TRBV6-1 | few | ASRAGGTAGMQY
TRBJ2-2 | TRBV25-1 | many | ASSERQGAGGELF
TRBJ1-2 | TRBV29-1 | many | SAQTGGVYGYT
TRBJ2-1 | TRBV7-2 | - | ASSGSNNEQF
TRBJ2-7 | TRBV5-1 | few | ASSLKEQGNDLEQY
TRBJ2-1 | TRBV11-2 | - | ASSLVAGSYNEQF
TRBJ1-1 | TRBV7-9 | - | ASSVTLGTEAF
TRBJ2-1 | TRBV5-1 | once | ASSLVSGGYNEQF
TRBJ1-6 | TRBV28 | few | ASKASLNNSPLH
TRBJ2-1 | TRBV28 | - | ASSTPGTSDEQF
TRBJ1-6 | TRBV20-1 | - | SARSGQGGSPLH
TRBJ1-3 | TRBV11-2 | - | ASSPSRMSSGNTIY
TRBJ2-1 | TRBV11-3 | few | ASSLATNEQF
TRBJ2-7 | TRBV7-2 | - | ASSYVAGGPGEQY
TRBJ1-1 | TRBV7-2 | - | ASSSRRGSGTEAF
TRBJ2-7 | TRBV4-3 | medium-sized | ASSQDEGIGYEQY
TRBJ2-3 | TRBV24-1 | few | ATSVPLAGGQDTQY
TRBJ2-2 | TRBV27 | medium-sized | ASSRGQTGELF
TRBJ2-5 | TRBV11-2 | many | ASSLGVGASEETQY
TRBJ2-2 | TRBV20-1 | many | SVPNAGGDTGELF
TRBJ2-7 | TRBV7-8 | - | ASSRGTSGSYEQY
TRBJ1-4 | TRBV5-5 | many | ASSPRAGEGEKLF
TRBJ2-1 | TRBV4-3 | many | ASSQDSSGRGRQF
TRBJ2-2 | TRBV6-1 | - | ASRVAGGDTGELF
TRBJ2-5 | TRBV6-5 | - | ASSFNRGRETQY
TRBJ2-7 | TRBV12-5 | few | ACDDGSYEQY
TRBJ2-1 | TRBV11-2 | - | ASSWGLAGGIGEQF
TRBJ1-5 | TRBV19 | - | ASSLRGGGQPQH
TRBJ2-2 | TRBV2 | medium-sized | ASSEGAAGELF
TRBJ2-7 | TRBV19 | few | ASSIAPRGRSEQY